This is a list of T cell receptor beta chains from one sample in a study of blood T cell repertoires in COVID-19. Profiled with immunoSEQ multiplex PCR; TCRdb holds only in-frame clones, not every one. The data contain roughly 140,000 clones, about three quarters of them singletons. The sequencing sample was made of peripheral blood. The receptor set was obtained from a woman aged 55-69 years with acute or convalescent COVID-19. The CDR3 runs from the conserved cysteine through the conserved F or W. A D gene is named only where the DNA matches it firmly. A row's size may be missing; if present it is once, few, many or a size class.

v_gene,d_gene,j_gene,abundance,CDR3aa,CDR3nt
TRBV5-6,TRBD1,TRBJ2-7,-,CASSWTGTGLYEQYF,TGTGCCAGCAGCTGGACCGGGACAGGGCTGTACGAGCAGTACTTC
TRBV27,TRBD2,TRBJ2-1,-,CASSDRLAFYNEQFF,TGTGCCAGCAGTGACCGACTAGCGTTCTACAATGAGCAGTTCTTC
TRBV27,TRBD1,TRBJ1-5,-,CASRFLPGQGAIVDQPQHF,TGTGCCAGCAGGTTTTTACCGGGACAGGGGGCAATCGTGGATCAGCCCCAGCATTTT
TRBV25-1,-,TRBJ2-7,once,CASSSSDRVSGYEQYF,-
TRBV6-5,TRBD2,TRBJ2-5,-,CASSYQAGVETQYF,TGTGCCAGCAGTTACCAGGCGGGAGTAGAGACCCAGTACTTC
TRBV2,TRBD1,TRBJ2-7,-,CASRGQGYYEQYF,TGTGCCAGCAGAGGACAGGGCTACTACGAGCAGTACTTC
TRBV12-3/TRBV12-4,TRBD2,TRBJ2-1,-,CASRPGLHVEQFF,TGTGCCAGCAGACCGGGACTACATGTTGAGCAGTTCTTC
TRBV3-1/TRBV3-2,TRBD1,TRBJ1-2,once,CASSQDPTGRANYGYTF,TGTGCCAGCAGCCAAGATCCGACAGGGAGAGCTAACTATGGCTACACCTTC
TRBV15,-,TRBJ2-1,-,CATSKTNQGYEQFF,TGTGCCACCAGCAAGACAAATCAGGGCTATGAGCAGTTCTTC
TRBV3-1/TRBV3-2,TRBD2,TRBJ2-3,-,CASSQRTSGSSTDTQYF,TGTGCCAGCAGCCAAAGGACTAGCGGCTCTAGCACAGATACGCAGTATTTT
TRBV5-1,-,TRBJ2-5,-,CASSFTGKETQYF,TGCGCCAGCAGCTTTACCGGTAAAGAGACCCAGTACTTC
TRBV3-1/TRBV3-2,TRBD1,TRBJ1-4,-,CASSLRQGRIEKLFF,TGTGCCAGCAGCCTCCGACAGGGTCGGATTGAAAAACTGTTTTTT
TRBV11-2,TRBD2,TRBJ2-1,-,CASSFLRSGSRNEQFF,TGTGCCAGCAGCTTCCTTCGTAGCGGGAGCCGCAATGAGCAGTTCTTC
TRBV6-5,TRBD1,TRBJ1-1,-,CASRLGTEKAFF,TGTGCCAGCAGGTTGGGGACAGAGAAAGCTTTCTTT
TRBV7-9,TRBD1,TRBJ1-1,few,CAVRGREVTEAFF,TGTGCCGTCAGGGGGCGCGAGGTCACTGAAGCTTTCTTT
TRBV28,TRBD2,TRBJ2-5,-,CASRLSAGTSVAETQYF,TGTGCCAGCAGGCTCTCAGCCGGGACTAGCGTGGCGGAGACCCAGTACTTC
TRBV7-7,TRBD2,TRBJ2-1,once,CASSLAPGLAGYNEQFF,TGTGCTAGCAGCTTAGCCCCGGGACTAGCGGGTTACAATGAGCAGTTCTTC
TRBV30,TRBD2,TRBJ2-3,-,CAYATSGITDTQYF,TGTGCCTACGCTACTAGCGGGATCACAGATACGCAGTATTTT
TRBV6-4,-,TRBJ2-4,-,CASQRLGAKNIQYF,TGTGCCTCACAGCGGTTGGGGGCCAAAAACATTCAGTACTTC
TRBV4-1,-,TRBJ2-4,-,CASSQADGIQYF,TGCGCCAGCAGCCAAGCAGATGGCATTCAGTACTTC
TRBV20-1,-,TRBJ2-1,-,CSASPYNEQFF,TGCAGCGCTAGTCCTTACAATGAGCAGTTCTTC
TRBV28,-,TRBJ1-6,-,CASSSRGSPLHF,TGTGCCAGCAGTTCTAGGGGTTCACCCCTCCACTTT
TRBV7-8,TRBD1,TRBJ2-7,-,CASSLRGQGLYEQYF,TGTGCCAGCAGCTTAAGGGGACAGGGACTATACGAGCAGTACTTC
TRBV7-9,-,TRBJ2-1,-,CVGGRSSYNEQFF,TGTGTAGGTGGGAGGAGCTCCTACAATGAGCAGTTCTTC
TRBV5-4,-,TRBJ2-7,once,CASSFGGPYEQYF,TGTGCCAGCAGCTTTGGGGGCCCCTACGAGCAGTACTTC
TRBV27,TRBD1,TRBJ2-7,-,CASSLGGQGFPYEQYF,TGTGCCAGCAGTTTAGGGGGACAGGGTTTTCCCTACGAGCAGTACTTC
TRBV5-4,-,TRBJ1-6,few,CASSLQPTTNSPLHF,TGTGCCAGCAGCCTCCAACCGACTACCAATTCACCCCTCCACTTT